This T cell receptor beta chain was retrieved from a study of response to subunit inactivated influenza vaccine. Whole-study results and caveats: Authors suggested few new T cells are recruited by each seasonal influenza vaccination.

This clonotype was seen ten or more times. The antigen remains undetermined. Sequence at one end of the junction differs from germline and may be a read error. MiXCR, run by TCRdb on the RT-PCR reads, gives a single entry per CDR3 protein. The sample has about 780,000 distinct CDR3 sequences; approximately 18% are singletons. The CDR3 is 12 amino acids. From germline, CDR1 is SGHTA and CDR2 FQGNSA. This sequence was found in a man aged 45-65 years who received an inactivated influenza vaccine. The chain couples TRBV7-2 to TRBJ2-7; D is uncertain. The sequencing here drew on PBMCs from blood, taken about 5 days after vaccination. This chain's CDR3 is CASSPGLYEQYF. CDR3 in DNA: TGCGCCAGCAGCCCAGGCCTGTACGAGCAGTACTTC.